A single sample is the source of the 32 T cell receptor beta chains below, sequenced in a study of brain T cells in children with intractable seizures. Data came from immunoSEQ multiplex PCR; TCRdb stores just in-frame clones and leaves some out. Of 80,000 or so clones in the sample, 90% to 95% were seen once. This specimen was peripheral blood, taken at surgery. The receptors were sampled from a boy under three years old with tuberous sclerosis and intractable seizures.

The gene calls are TRBV19 and TRBJ2-7, with D perhaps TRBD2 (5 bases). V lost 3 bases and J 2 bases, leaving 11 bases between the germline ends. The CDR3 extends over 14 amino acids. The germline CDR1 and CDR2 sequences are LNHDA and SQIVND (reference sequence). CDR3: CASSIGGRAYEQYF. CDR3 nucleotides: TGTGCCAGTAGTATCGGCGGGCGGGCCTACGAGCAGTACTTC.

The chain employs TRBV2 and TRBJ1-5; TRBD1 is a possible D gene (5 bases). The CDR3 runs 13 residues. Trimming cost V 5 bases and J 3 bases, with 8 bases left between them. Per the germline V gene, CDR1 is SNHLY and CDR2 is FYNNEI. CDR3 coding DNA: TGTGCCAGCAGTTACAGGACCAATCAGCCCCAGCATTTT. Translating gives CASSYRTNQPQHF.

CDR3 nucleotides: TGTGCCAGTAGTATTTGGGGAGTAAGCTATGGCTACACCTTC. This encodes CASSIWGVSYGYTF. This chain connects TRBV19 to TRBJ1-2; D is unclear. Trimming left V 3 bases short and J 4 bases short, with 12 bases between. The CDR3 loop spans 14 amino acids. From germline, CDR1 is LNHDA and CDR2 SQIVND (reference sequence).

This clone was detected once. The V and J genes are TRBV6-5 and TRBJ1-2; D is uncertain. The V gene's germline CDR1 is MNHEY and CDR2 SVGAGI. The CDR3 consists of 16 residues. The V end lost 0 bases, the J end lost 8 bases, and 19 bases lay between the germline ends. The CDR3 protein is CASSYSTGQEKEGYTF. The DNA of the CDR3 is TGTGCCAGCAGTTACTCGACGGGTCAAGAAAAAGAGGGCTACACCTTC.

This clone has a single count. V gene TRBV3-1 (or the pseudogene TRBV3-2) combines with J gene TRBJ2-2; 9 nucleotides agree with TRBD1. The CDR3 is 17 amino acids. Germline-derived CDR1 and CDR2 are LGHDT and YNNKEL (reference sequence). The V and J ends lost 0 bases and 6 bases, in that order; junction bases with no gene match: 8. CDR3 bases: TGTGCCAGCAGCCAAGATCGCGGGACAGGGAGGCCCGGGGAGCTGTTTTTT. Translation gives CASSQDRGTGRPGELFF.

The chain links TRBV28 to TRBJ1-1, with a weak D call TRBD1 (5 bases). The CDR3 covers 15 residues. Germline values: CDR1 MDHEN, CDR2 SYDVKM. Deletions cut 5 bases from V and 0 bases from J, with 13 bases between. CDR3 coding DNA: TGTGCCAGCAGTGTAGAGACAGAGATGAACACTGAAGCTTTCTTT. It specifies CASSVETEMNTEAFF.

CDR3 sequence (DNA): TGTGCCACCAGTGATTTGCAAGCAGGGGTCTATGGCTACACCTTC. Translation: CATSDLQAGVYGYTF. The genes are TRBV24-1 and TRBJ1-2; D is possibly TRBD1 (6 bases). Between the trimmed V and J ends, which lost 0 bases and 4 bases, there was a span of 11 bases. There are 15 residues in the CDR3. CDR1 is KGHDR, CDR2 SFDVKD, per germline.

Here the CDR3 DNA reads TGTGCCAGTAGTCCCGGGAATCAGCCCCAGCATTTT. Translated: CASSPGNQPQHF. The chain combines TRBV19 with TRBJ1-5; D is unresolved. The CDR3 spans 12 residues. Trimming stripped 5 bases from V and 4 bases from J, with 6 bases between. CDR1 and CDR2 (germline): LNHDA, SQIVND (reference sequence).

The J gene is TRBJ1-2, the V gene TRBV5-4, with a tentative D call TRBD1 (6 bases). This CDR3 has 16 amino acids. CDR1 is SGHNT and CDR2 is YYREEE in the germline V gene (reference sequence). Trimming left V 4 bases short and J 7 bases short, with 23 bases between. CDR3: CASSRRLGQYLGGYTF. CDR3 coding DNA: TGTGCCAGCAGCCGCCGCCTAGGACAGTACCTGGGTGGCTACACCTTC.

The CDR3 reads CASRRDRGLDEQYF. DNA for the CDR3: TGTGCCAGCAGGCGGGACAGGGGGCTTGACGAGCAGTACTTC. V usage is TRBV5-8 and J usage is TRBJ2-7; the match to TRBD1 covers 12 bases. Germline V gene lookup returns CDR1 SGHTS and CDR2 YDEGEE. The CDR3 is 14 amino acids. J gave up 5 bases and V 5 bases, and 5 bases lay outside the gene matches.

The CDR3: CASSARKGSSYNEQFF. DNA for the CDR3: TGTGCCAGTAGTGCTCGAAAGGGTAGCTCCTACAATGAGCAGTTCTTC. The chain employs TRBV19 and TRBJ2-1; no clear D. Trimming shortened V by 5 bases and J by 0 bases, and 14 bases separated the two germline ends. The CDR3 has 16 residues. In germline, CDR1 is LNHDA, CDR2 SQIVND (reference sequence). The full variable domain, rest sourced from reference TRBV19 and TRBJ2-1, is DGGITQSPKYLFRKEGQNVTLSCEQNLNHDAMYWYRQDPGQGLRLIYYSQIVNDFQKGDIAEGYSVSREKKESFPLTVTSAQKNPTAFYLCASSARKGSSYNEQFFGPGTRLTVL.

The V call is TRBV15, the J call TRBJ2-1; D remains unclear. Per germline, CDR1 LNHNV and CDR2 YYDKDF (reference sequence). This CDR3 region has 13 residues. V shed 3 bases and J shed 9 bases, with 12 bases lying between them. The CDR3 nucleotides are TGTGCCACCAGCAGCCCGAGACTGGCTGAGCAGTTCTTC. This translates into CATSSPRLAEQFF.

The chain uses TRBV18 and TRBJ2-7; D call uncertain. This CDR3 region has 18 residues. Trimming took 6 bases from V and 6 from J, leaving 30 bases between them. CDR1 and CDR2 from the germline V gene are KGHSH and LQKENI. The CDR3 protein is CASSPPLPLQRSPLEQYF. The CDR3, as DNA: TGTGCCAGCTCCCCCCCACTACCTCTACAGCGATCCCCGCTCGAGCAGTACTTC.

This chain joins TRBV6-1 and TRBJ2-1; 11 positions match TRBD2. Germline CDR1 MNHNS, CDR2 SASEGT. The V segment lost 3 bases and the J segment 4 bases; nucleotides outside the gene matches: 2. The CDR3 runs to 15 residues. In nucleotides, the CDR3 is TGTGCCAGCAGTGACAGACTAGCGGGGTACAATGAGCAGTTCTTC. Protein: CASSDRLAGYNEQFF.

This chain joins TRBV7-9 and TRBJ2-1; 7 nucleotides align to TRBD1. Germline V lookup: CDR1 SEHNR, CDR2 FQNEAQ (reference sequence). CDR3 length: 15 amino acids. V shed 7 bases and J 3 bases; nucleotides not matched to a gene: 9. The CDR3 region has the DNA TGTGCCAGCACCCAGATGGGACAGATCTACAATGAGCAGTTCTTC. Encoded protein: CASTQMGQIYNEQFF.

The chain uses TRBV10-3 and TRBJ2-7; D could derive from TRBD1 or TRBD2 (6 bases each). The V gene's germline CDR1 is ENHRY and CDR2 SYGVKD. The CDR3 is 14 amino acids. The V end lost 3 bases, the J end lost 2 bases, and 11 bases lay between the germline ends. In DNA, the CDR3 is TGTGCCATCAGTGAAGGGGGGCTAACCTACGAGCAGTACTTC. Amino acid sequence: CAISEGGLTYEQYF.

The chain carries TRBV7-3 and TRBJ2-1; 9 positions agree with TRBD2. With V trimmed by 8 bases and J by 7 bases, 9 bases remained unmatched. The germline CDR1 and CDR2 sequences are SGHTA and FQGTGA. This CDR3 has 14 amino acids. This CDR3 is CASSAGGPRNEQFF. The CDR3 nucleotides are TGTGCCAGCTCGGCGGGAGGGCCAAGAAATGAGCAGTTCTTC.

This rearrangement joins TRBV7-9 to TRBJ2-1; 7 bases are a match to TRBD2. The V gene's germline CDR1 is SEHNR and CDR2 FQNEAQ (reference sequence). The trim removed 0 bases at V and 7 bases at J, leaving 0 bases unmatched. The length of the CDR3 is 13 residues. CDR3 loop: CASSLASGNEQFF. CDR3 in DNA: TGTGCCAGCAGCTTAGCTAGCGGGAATGAGCAGTTCTTC.

The V gene is TRBV7-3, the J gene TRBJ2-2; maybe TRBD1 (6 bases). The V and J ends lost 4 bases and 6 bases respectively, with 15 bases between them. Germline lookup yields CDR1 SGHTA and CDR2 FQGTGA. The CDR3 loop spans 15 amino acids. CDR3 loop: CASSSPRQVSGELFF. CDR3 DNA: TGTGCCAGCAGCTCCCCAAGACAGGTGTCCGGGGAGCTGTTTTTT.

V usage is TRBV6-5 and J usage is TRBJ1-2, with 9 bases matching TRBD1. Trimming took 7 bases from V and 7 from J; bases not matched to a gene: 10. This CDR3 is built from 14 residues. Germline CDR1 is MNHEY and CDR2 is SVGAGI. This chain's CDR3 is CASIQRGTGFGYTF. CDR3 in DNA: TGTGCCAGCATTCAAAGGGGGACAGGGTTTGGCTACACCTTC.

This chain joins TRBV6-5 and TRBJ1-1, with 7 bases matching TRBD1. The CDR3 loop spans 12 amino acids. Unmatched junction bases numbered 1, after V lost 5 bases and J lost 4 bases. Germline loops: CDR1 MNHEY, CDR2 SVGAGI. The CDR3 sequence is CASSPGGTEAFF. CDR3 sequence (DNA): TGTGCCAGCAGTCCAGGGGGCACTGAAGCTTTCTTT.

The chain is built from TRBV7-3 and TRBJ2-1; D ambiguous. V lost 5 bases, J lost 3 bases, and 17 bases lay in between. This CDR3 has 16 amino acids. CDR1 and CDR2 (germline): SGHTA, FQGTGA. CDR3: CASSLSPSGDYNEQFF. CDR3 in DNA: TGTGCCAGCAGCCTTTCGCCTAGTGGGGACTACAATGAGCAGTTCTTC.

The chain is built from TRBV9 and TRBJ2-4; 10 nucleotides agree with TRBD2. The CDR3 runs 13 residues. V lost 4 bases to trimming and J lost 10 bases; unmatched junction nucleotides: 5. CDR1 and CDR2 (germline): SGDLS, YYNGEE. DNA of the CDR3: TGTGCCAGCAGCCCAGGACTAGCGGCAATTCAGTACTTC. Translation: CASSPGLAAIQYF.

The V and J genes are TRBV4-1 and TRBJ2-7; D is unresolved. This CDR3 is 15 amino acids long. V was pared by 1 base and J by 4 bases, with 14 bases between. Germline values: CDR1 MGHRA, CDR2 YSYEKL. Written as DNA, the CDR3 is TGCGCCAGCAGCCAAGGAGCCTCTCCGCCGTACGAGCAGTACTTC. This sequence encodes CASSQGASPPYEQYF.

The chain employs TRBV3-1 (or the pseudogene TRBV3-2) and TRBJ2-2; 7 nucleotides align to TRBD1. This CDR3 contains 16 residues. With V trimmed by 2 bases and J by 0 bases, 3 bases remained unmatched. Germline V gives CDR1 LGHDT, CDR2 YNNKEL (reference sequence). CDR3 sequence: CASSQPGTANTGELFF. Here the CDR3 DNA reads TGTGCCAGCAGCCAACCGGGGACAGCGAACACCGGGGAGCTGTTTTTT.

This clone occurred once. The rearrangement uses TRBV15 and TRBJ2-7; 8 bases line up with TRBD2. CDR3 length: 15 amino acids. V was clipped by 1 base and J by 3 bases; unmatched bases: 5. Germline values: CDR1 LNHNV, CDR2 YYDKDF (reference sequence). This chain's CDR3 is CATSRGGGNRYEQYF. CDR3 nucleotide sequence: TGTGCCACCAGCAGAGGCGGGGGGAACCGCTACGAGCAGTACTTC.

V usage is TRBV27 and J usage is TRBJ1-2; D might be TRBD1 (6 bases). V was clipped by 0 bases and J by 7 bases, with 18 bases between them. Germline V gene lookup returns CDR1 MNHEY and CDR2 SMNVEV (reference sequence). The CDR3 length is 16 residues. CDR3: CASSLSGVGWGAGYTF. CDR3 DNA: TGTGCCAGCAGTTTATCGGGGGTAGGCTGGGGGGCTGGCTACACCTTC.

The genes are TRBV9 and TRBJ1-2; TRBD1 matches 10 bases. The CDR3 runs to 13 residues. Losses at the gene ends were 3 bases for V and 8 bases for J; bases not matched to a gene: 4. From germline, CDR1 is SGDLS and CDR2 YYNGEE. In nucleotides, the CDR3 is TGTGCCAGCAGCGAAGACAGGGGGCAAGGCTACACCTTC. Amino acid sequence: CASSEDRGQGYTF. Together with reference TRBV9 and TRBJ1-2, the CDR3 gives the full variable domain: DSGVTQTPKHLITATGQRVTLRCSPRSGDLSVYWYQQSLDQGLQFLIQYYNGEERAKGNILERFSAQQFPDLHSELNLSSLELGDSALYFCASSEDRGQGYTFGSGTRLTVV.

V is TRBV7-2 and J is TRBJ2-7; D perhaps matches TRBD1 (6 bases). The CDR3 length is 14 residues. Germline V gives CDR1 SGHTA, CDR2 FQGNSA. V was cut by 3 bases and J by 3 bases, with 12 bases left in between. CDR3 nucleotide sequence: TGTGCCAGCAGCTTCGAAACAGGGAGCTACGAGCAGTACTTC. As protein: CASSFETGSYEQYF. Using reference TRBV7-2 and TRBJ2-7 for the parts outside the CDR3, the full variable domain is GAGVSQSPSNKVTEKGKDVELRCDPISGHTALYWYRQSLGQGLEFLIYFQGNSAPDKSGLPSDRFSAERTGGSVSTLTIQRTQQEDSAVYLCASSFETGSYEQYFGPGTRLTVT.

This chain uses TRBV27 with TRBJ1-1; no definite D call. Germline-derived CDR1 and CDR2 are MNHEY and SMNVEV (reference sequence). The CDR3 loop spans 13 amino acids. The ends were cut back, 8 bases at V and 0 bases at J, with 10 bases in the middle. The CDR3 sequence is CASGERLNTEAFF. The CDR3 DNA is TGTGCCAGCGGGGAAAGATTGAACACTGAAGCTTTCTTT.

V is TRBV7-2 and J is TRBJ1-5, with 10 bases matching TRBD1. J lost 7 bases, V lost 3 bases, and 6 bases had no gene match. The CDR3 consists of 15 residues. From germline, CDR1 is SGHTA and CDR2 FQGNSA. CDR3 DNA: TGTGCCAGCAGCTTGGGACAGGGGAGGGCACAGCCCCAGCATTTT. This sequence encodes CASSLGQGRAQPQHF.

This chain joins TRBV29-1 and TRBJ2-1; tentatively, D is TRBD2 (6 bases). This CDR3 contains 16 residues. CDR1 is SQVTM, CDR2 ANQGSEA, per germline. V was pared by 6 bases and J by 5 bases, with 23 bases between. The CDR3 region has the DNA TGCAGCGTCCTTGCCTCCCCCGGGGGACTTCACAATGAGCAGTTCTTC. Protein: CSVLASPGGLHNEQFF.